The 6 T cell receptor beta chains below all came from one sample that was sequenced in a study of cytomegalovirus exposure and HLA in healthy donors. With 60 Vbeta and 13 Jbeta primers, the PCR was carried out. This table comes from immunoSEQ multiplex PCR, and its TCRdb copy is limited to in-frame clones, with some not included. This sample has around 130,000 clones; roughly 80% occur once, and the top ten carry 2.1%. The material sequenced was PBMCs. These receptor sequences come from a man aged 25-45 years in good health and CMV-seronegative.

V gene TRBV5-4 combines with J gene TRBJ2-1; 8 positions agree with TRBD2. Germline values: CDR1 SGHNT, CDR2 YYREEE (reference sequence). Trimming took 4 bases from V and 6 from J; bases not matched to a gene: 6. This CDR3 region has 14 residues. The CDR3 bases are TGTGCCAGCAGCCAAGCGGGGGCCTTCAATGAGCAGTTCTTC. Protein sequence: CASSQAGAFNEQFF.

The chain joins TRBV11-2 to TRBJ1-2; perhaps TRBD1 as D (5 bases). CDR1 and CDR2 from the germline V gene are SGHAT and FQNNGV. Between the trimmed V and J ends, which lost 5 bases and 0 bases, there was a span of 19 bases. This CDR3 region has 17 residues. CDR3 in amino acids: CASSDRQLPLPNYGYTF. The CDR3 DNA reads TGTGCCAGCAGCGATCGACAGCTACCCCTCCCTAACTATGGCTACACCTTC.

V usage is TRBV10-3 and J usage is TRBJ1-2, with no clear D. Trimming shortened V by 0 bases and J by 4 bases, and 12 bases separated the two germline ends. Germline CDR1 reads ENHRY; CDR2 reads SYGVKD. This CDR3 comprises 15 residues. CDR3 sequence (DNA): TGTGCCATCAGTGAGTCGACGAGAGCGAGCTATGGCTACACCTTC. Translation gives CAISESTRASYGYTF.

About this clone: The junction departs from germline at one end; a sequencing error may be responsible. The V call is TRBV4-3, the J call TRBJ2-4; 8 positions match TRBD2. This CDR3 has 16 residues. Germline V CDR1 and CDR2: LGHNA, YSLEER. CDR3 sequence: CASSQVGGALINSQYF. The CDR3 nucleotides read TGCGCCAGCAGCCAAGTCGGGGGGGCCTTGATAAACAGTCAGTACTTC.

The gene calls are TRBV27 and TRBJ1-5; 7 bases align to TRBD1. V shed 4 bases and J 4 bases; nucleotides not matched to a gene: 7. The CDR3 has 15 amino acids. The germline gives CDR1 MNHEY, CDR2 SMNVEV (reference sequence). The CDR3, as DNA: TGTGCCAGCAGTTCCCAGGGGGAAGAAAATCAGCCCCAGCATTTT. Translation: CASSSQGEENQPQHF.

The V and J genes are TRBV6-4 and TRBJ2-1; 9 positions agree with TRBD2. The V segment lost 5 bases and the J segment 3 bases; nucleotides outside the gene matches: 5. The CDR3 is made up of 15 amino acids. Germline CDR1 is MRHNA and CDR2 is SNTAGT. The CDR3 DNA reads as TGTGCCAGCAGTTCCTCTAGCGGGGACTACAATGAGCAGTTCTTC. Protein: CASSSSSGDYNEQFF.